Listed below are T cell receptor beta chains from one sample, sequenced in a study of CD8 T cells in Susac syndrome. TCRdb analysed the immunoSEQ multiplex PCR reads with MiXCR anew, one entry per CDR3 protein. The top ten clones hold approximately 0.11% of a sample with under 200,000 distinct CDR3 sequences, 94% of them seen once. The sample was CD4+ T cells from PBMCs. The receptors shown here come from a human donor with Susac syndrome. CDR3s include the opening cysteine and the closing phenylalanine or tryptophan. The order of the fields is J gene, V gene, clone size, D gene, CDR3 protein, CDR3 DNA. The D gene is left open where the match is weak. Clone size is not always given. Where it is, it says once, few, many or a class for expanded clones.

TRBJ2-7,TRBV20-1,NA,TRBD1,CSARGAGTGVTYEQYF,TGCAGTGCTAGAGGTGCCGGGACAGGGGTTACCTACGAGCAGTACTTC
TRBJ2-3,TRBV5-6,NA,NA,CASRRFVGNRVRTDTQYF,TGTGCCAGCAGGAGGTTCGTGGGGAACAGGGTGAGGACAGATACGCAGTATTTT
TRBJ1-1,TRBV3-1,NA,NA,CASSQAQNTEAFF,TGTGCCAGCAGCCAAGCCCAGAACACTGAAGCTTTCTTT
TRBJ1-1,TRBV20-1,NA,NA,CSARRLGSNTEAFF,TGCAGTGCTAGGAGGTTAGGTTCGAACACTGAAGCTTTCTTT
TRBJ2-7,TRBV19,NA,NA,CASTSAGEYEQYF,NA
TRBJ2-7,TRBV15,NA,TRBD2,CATSRGEGSYEQYF,TGTGCCACCAGCAGGGGGGAGGGCTCCTACGAGCAGTACTTC
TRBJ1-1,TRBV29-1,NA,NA,CSLGQGDTEAFF,TGCAGCCTGGGGCAAGGGGACACTGAAGCTTTCTTT
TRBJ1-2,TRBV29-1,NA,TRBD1,CSVQTGQGYGYTF,TGCAGCGTTCAGACAGGGCAGGGCTATGGCTACACCTTC
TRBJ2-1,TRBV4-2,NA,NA,CASSQDGGGGQYNEQFF,TGTGCCAGCAGCCAAGATGGGGGCGGGGGTCAATACAATGAGCAGTTCTTC
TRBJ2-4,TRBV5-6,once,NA,CASSLGLLSKNIQYF,TGTGCCAGCAGCTTGGGATTGCTGAGTAAAAACATTCAGTACTTC
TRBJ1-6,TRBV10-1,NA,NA,CASSPPCPVHRTFLSDSPLHF,TGCGCCAGCAGTCCGCCTTGTCCCGTTCACCGGACCTTCCTGTCTGATTCACCCCTCCACTTT
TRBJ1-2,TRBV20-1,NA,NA,CSAPNYQVNYGYTF,TGCAGTGCCCCAAACTATCAGGTTAACTATGGCTACACCTTC
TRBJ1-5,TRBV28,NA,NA,CASSSLNQPQHF,TGTGCCAGCAGTTCTTTGAATCAGCCCCAGCATTTT
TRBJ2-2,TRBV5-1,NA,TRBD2,CASSMLAGGNTGELFF,TGCGCCAGCAGCATGCTAGCGGGGGGGAACACCGGGGAGCTGTTTTTT
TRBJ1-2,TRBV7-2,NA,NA,CASSLAGFAYGYTF,TGTGCCAGCAGCTTAGCAGGGTTCGCCTATGGCTACACCTTC
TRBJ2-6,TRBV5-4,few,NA,CASSHRSSGANVLTF,TGTGCCAGCAGTCACCGGTCCTCTGGGGCCAACGTCCTGACTTTC
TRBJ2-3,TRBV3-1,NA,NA,CASSQDSTGKMDTQYF,TGTGCCAGCAGCCAAGATTCCACGGGTAAAATGGATACGCAGTATTTT
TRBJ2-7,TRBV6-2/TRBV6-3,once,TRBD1,CASSSAGTGSYEQYF,TGTGCCAGCAGCTCCGCCGGGACAGGTTCCTACGAGCAGTACTTC
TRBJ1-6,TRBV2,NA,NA,CASMAAYNSPLHF,TGTGCCAGCATGGCCGCCTATAATTCACCCCTCCACTTT
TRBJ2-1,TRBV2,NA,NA,CASSEAGNEQFF,TGTGCCAGCAGTGAAGCGGGAAATGAGCAGTTCTTC
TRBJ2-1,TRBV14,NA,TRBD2,CASSHRASGGYNEQFF,TGTGCCAGCAGCCACCGAGCTAGCGGGGGTTACAATGAGCAGTTCTTC
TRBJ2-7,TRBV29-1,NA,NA,CSVSRGIEQYF,TGCAGCGTTTCCCGGGGGATAGAGCAGTACTTC
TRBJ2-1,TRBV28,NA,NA,CASSSVSRSGNEQFF,TGTGCCAGCAGTAGCGTGTCCAGATCGGGTAATGAGCAGTTCTTC
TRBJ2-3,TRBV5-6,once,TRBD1,CASSRDRGRGTDTQYF,TGTGCCAGCAGCCGGGACAGGGGGCGCGGCACAGATACGCAGTATTTT
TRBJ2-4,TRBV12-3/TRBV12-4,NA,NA,CASSSPGVRGLKNIQYF,TGTGCCAGCAGCTCCCCCGGCGTGCGGGGTCTCAAAAACATTCAGTACTTC
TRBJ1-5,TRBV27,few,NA,CASSSGNNQPQHF,TGTGCCAGCAGTTCTGGGAACAATCAGCCCCAGCATTTT
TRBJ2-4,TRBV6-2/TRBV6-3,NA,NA,CASSYSLGLTKNIQYF,TGTGCCAGCAGTTACTCGCTCGGGCTGACCAAAAACATTCAGTACTTC
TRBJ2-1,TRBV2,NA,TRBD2,CASSESTRAGEAFF,TGTGCCAGCAGTGAATCTACCCGAGCGGGGGAGGCGTTCTTC
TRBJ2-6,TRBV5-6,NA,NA,CASSLQGPGANVLTF,TGTGCCAGCAGCTTACAGGGCCCTGGGGCCAACGTCCTGACTTTC
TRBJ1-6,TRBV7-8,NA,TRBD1,CASSPGQGANSPLHF,TGTGCCAGCAGCCCAGGACAGGGGGCAAATTCACCCCTCCACTTT
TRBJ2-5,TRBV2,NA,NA,CASLWGGLKETQYF,TGTGCCAGCCTGTGGGGGGGCCTTAAAGAGACCCAGTACTTC
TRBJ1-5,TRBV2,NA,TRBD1,CASSGLTGDQPQHF,TGTGCCAGCAGTGGTCTAACAGGGGACCAGCCCCAGCATTTT
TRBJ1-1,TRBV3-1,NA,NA,CASSQLGTEAFF,TGTGCCAGCAGCCAACTCGGCACTGAAGCTTTCTTT
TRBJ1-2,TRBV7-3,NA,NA,CASSLNLGSGGYTF,TGTGCCAGCAGCTTAAACCTCGGGTCTGGCGGCTACACCTTC
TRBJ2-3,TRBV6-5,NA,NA,CASSYPGDTQYF,TGTGCCAGCAGTTACCCCGGAGATACGCAGTATTTT
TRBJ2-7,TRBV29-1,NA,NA,CSVDIAQGRAYEQYF,TGCAGCGTTGATATCGCACAGGGCCGAGCCTACGAGCAGTACTTC
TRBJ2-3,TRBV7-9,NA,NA,CASYRASGFTDTQYF,TGTGCCAGCTACAGGGCTAGCGGATTCACAGATACGCAGTATTTT
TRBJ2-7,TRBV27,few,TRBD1,CASSLADRGEQYF,TGTGCCAGCAGTTTAGCGGACAGGGGCGAGCAGTACTTC
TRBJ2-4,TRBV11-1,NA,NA,CASSLGAQRNIQYF,TGTGCCAGCAGCTTAGGGGCCCAGAGAAACATTCAGTACTTC
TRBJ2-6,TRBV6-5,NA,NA,CASRLSGSRGANVLTF,TGTGCCAGCAGGTTATCGGGGAGTCGGGGGGCCAACGTCCTGACTTTC
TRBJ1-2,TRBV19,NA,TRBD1,CASSMEHRQGPYGYTF,TGTGCCAGTAGTATGGAGCACCGACAGGGACCCTATGGCTACACCTTC
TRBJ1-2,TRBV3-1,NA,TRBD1,CASSHGQGDGYTF,TGTGCCAGCAGCCACGGACAGGGGGATGGCTACACCTTC
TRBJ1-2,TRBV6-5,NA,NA,CASRPGGNYGYTF,TGTGCCAGCAGGCCGGGCGGGAACTATGGCTACACCTTC
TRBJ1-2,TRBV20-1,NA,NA,CSARWGSYGYTF,TGCAGTGCTAGGTGGGGTTCCTATGGCTACACCTTC
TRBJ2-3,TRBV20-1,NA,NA,CSARPRHGGSATDTQYF,TGCAGTGCTAGACCTAGACATGGGGGGTCGGCCACAGATACGCAGTATTTT
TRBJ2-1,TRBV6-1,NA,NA,CASNRPHNEQFF,TGTGCCAGCAACCGGCCCCACAATGAGCAGTTCTTC
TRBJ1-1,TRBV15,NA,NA,CATSVLNTEAFF,TGTGCCACCAGCGTCTTGAACACTGAAGCTTTCTTT
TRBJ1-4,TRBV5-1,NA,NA,CASSRNRDWDEKLFF,TGCGCCAGCAGCCGAAACAGGGATTGGGACGAAAAACTGTTTTTT
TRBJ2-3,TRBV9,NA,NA,CASSADRDTQYF,TGTGCCAGCAGCGCCGACAGAGATACGCAGTATTTT
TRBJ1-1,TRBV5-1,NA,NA,CASSSTGAYTEAFF,TGCGCCAGCAGCTCCACGGGTGCCTACACTGAAGCTTTCTTT
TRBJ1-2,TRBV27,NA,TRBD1,CASSLRQGLWGYTF,TGTGCCAGCAGTTTACGACAGGGGCTCTGGGGCTACACCTTC
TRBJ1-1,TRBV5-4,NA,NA,CASSQDSLLGAFF,TGTGCCAGCAGCCAGGACAGTCTCTTGGGAGCTTTCTTT
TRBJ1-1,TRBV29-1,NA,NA,CSVEWQGEAFF,TGCAGCGTTGAATGGCAGGGGGAAGCTTTCTTT
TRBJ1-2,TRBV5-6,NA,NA,CASSLAAGHGYTF,TGTGCCAGCAGCTTGGCTGCGGGGCATGGCTACACCTTC
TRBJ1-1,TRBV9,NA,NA,CASSVEPGENTEAFF,TGTGCCAGCAGCGTAGAGCCAGGGGAGAACACTGAAGCTTTCTTT
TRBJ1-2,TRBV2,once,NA,CASTRDTGYGYTF,TGTGCCAGCACCCGGGACACCGGCTATGGCTACACCTTC
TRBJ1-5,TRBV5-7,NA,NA,CASRPHQPQHF,TGTGCCAGCAGGCCTCATCAGCCCCAGCATTTT
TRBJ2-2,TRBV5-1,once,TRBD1,CASTAGQANTGELFF,TGCGCCAGCACGGCCGGACAGGCGAACACCGGGGAGCTGTTTTTT
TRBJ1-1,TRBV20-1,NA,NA,CSARTDRLNTEAFF,TGCAGTGCTAGAACAGACAGGTTGAACACTGAAGCTTTCTTT
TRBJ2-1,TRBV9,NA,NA,CASSVAHTRGGQFF,TGTGCCAGCAGCGTAGCTCACACCCGAGGGGGGCAGTTCTTC